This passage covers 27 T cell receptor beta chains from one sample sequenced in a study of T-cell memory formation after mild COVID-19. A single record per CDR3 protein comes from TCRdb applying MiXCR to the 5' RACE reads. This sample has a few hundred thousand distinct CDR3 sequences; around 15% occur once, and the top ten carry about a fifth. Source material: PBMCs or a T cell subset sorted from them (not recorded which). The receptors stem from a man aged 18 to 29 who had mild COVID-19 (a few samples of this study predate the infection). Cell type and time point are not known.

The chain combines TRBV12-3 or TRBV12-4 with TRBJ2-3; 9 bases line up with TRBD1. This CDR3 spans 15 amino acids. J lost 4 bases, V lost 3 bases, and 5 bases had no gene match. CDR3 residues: CASSFRGTGSDTQYF. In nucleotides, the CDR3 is TGTGCCAGCAGTTTCAGGGGGACAGGGTCAGATACGCAGTATTTT.

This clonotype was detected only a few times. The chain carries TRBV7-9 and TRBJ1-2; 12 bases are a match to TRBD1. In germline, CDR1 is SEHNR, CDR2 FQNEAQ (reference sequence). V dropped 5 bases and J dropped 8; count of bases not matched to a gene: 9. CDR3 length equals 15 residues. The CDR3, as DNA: TGTGCCAGCAGCCCCCGGGGACAGGGGGCGGAAGGCTACACCTTC. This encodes CASSPRGQGAEGYTF. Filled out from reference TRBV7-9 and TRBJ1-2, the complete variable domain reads DTGVSQNPRHKITKRGQNVTFRCDPISEHNRLYWYRQTLGQGPEFLTYFQNEAQLEKSRLLSDRFSAERPKGSFSTLEIQRTEQGDSAMYLCASSPRGQGAEGYTFGSGTRLTVV.

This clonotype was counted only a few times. DNA for the CDR3: TGTGCCAGCAGCTTGCAACAGGGGACGGAGACCCAGTACTTC. As protein: CASSLQQGTETQYF. The chain combines TRBV7-2 with TRBJ2-5, with 7 bases that match TRBD1. The CDR3 runs 14 residues. Germline CDR1 reads SGHTA; CDR2 reads FQGNSA. V lost 3 bases, J lost 5 bases, and 6 bases stayed unmatched.

CDR3 DNA sequence: TGTGCCAGCAGTTACAACCGGGACAGCGTCTATGGCTACACCTTC. Protein product: CASSYNRDSVYGYTF. The chain couples TRBV6-5 to TRBJ1-2; 7 bases are a match to TRBD1. There are 15 residues in the CDR3. J was trimmed by 4 bases and V by 2 bases; bases with no gene match: 7. CDR1 and CDR2 from the germline V gene are MNHEY and SVGAGI.

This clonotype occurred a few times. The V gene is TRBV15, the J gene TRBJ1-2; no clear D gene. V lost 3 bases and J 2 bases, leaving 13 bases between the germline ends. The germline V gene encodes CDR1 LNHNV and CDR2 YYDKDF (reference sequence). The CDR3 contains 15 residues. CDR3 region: CATSRRYVTNYGYTF. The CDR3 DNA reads TGTGCCACCAGCAGGAGGTATGTGACGAACTATGGCTACACCTTC.

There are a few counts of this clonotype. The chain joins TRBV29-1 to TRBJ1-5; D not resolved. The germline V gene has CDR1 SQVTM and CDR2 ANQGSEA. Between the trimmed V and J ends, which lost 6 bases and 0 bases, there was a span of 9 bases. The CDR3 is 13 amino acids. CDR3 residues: CSVWESSNQPQHF. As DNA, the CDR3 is TGCAGCGTGTGGGAGAGTAGCAATCAGCCCCAGCATTTT. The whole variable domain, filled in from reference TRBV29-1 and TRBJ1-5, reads SAVISQKPSRDICQRGTSLTIQCQVDSQVTMMFWYRQQPGQSLTLIATANQGSEATYESGFVIDKFPISRPNLTFSTLTVSNMSPEDSSIYLCSVWESSNQPQHFGDGTRLSIL.

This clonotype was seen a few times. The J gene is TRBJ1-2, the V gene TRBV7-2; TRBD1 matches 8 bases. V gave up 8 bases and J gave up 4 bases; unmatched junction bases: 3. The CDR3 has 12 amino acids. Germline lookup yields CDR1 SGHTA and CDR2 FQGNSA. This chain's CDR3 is CASGGQGYGYTF. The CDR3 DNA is TGTGCCAGCGGAGGACAGGGCTATGGCTACACCTTC.

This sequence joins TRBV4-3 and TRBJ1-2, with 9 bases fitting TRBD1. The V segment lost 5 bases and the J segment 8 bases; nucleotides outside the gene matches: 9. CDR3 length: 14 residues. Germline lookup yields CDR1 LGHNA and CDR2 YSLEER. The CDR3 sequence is CASSYRGRARGYTF. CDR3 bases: TGCGCCAGCAGCTACAGGGGGCGGGCTCGGGGCTACACCTTC.

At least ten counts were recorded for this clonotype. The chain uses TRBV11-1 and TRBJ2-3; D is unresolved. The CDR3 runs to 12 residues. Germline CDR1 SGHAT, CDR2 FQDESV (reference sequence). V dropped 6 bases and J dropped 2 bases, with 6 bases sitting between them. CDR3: CASRGFTDTQYF. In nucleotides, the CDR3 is TGTGCCAGCAGGGGGTTCACAGATACGCAGTATTTT.

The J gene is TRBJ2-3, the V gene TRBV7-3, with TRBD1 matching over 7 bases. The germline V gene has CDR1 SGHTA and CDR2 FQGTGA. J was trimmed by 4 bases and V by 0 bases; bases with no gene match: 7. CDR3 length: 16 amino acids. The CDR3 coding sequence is TGTGCCAGCAGCTTAACGCAAGGGGGCTCCGCAGATACGCAGTATTTT. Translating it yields CASSLTQGGSADTQYF.

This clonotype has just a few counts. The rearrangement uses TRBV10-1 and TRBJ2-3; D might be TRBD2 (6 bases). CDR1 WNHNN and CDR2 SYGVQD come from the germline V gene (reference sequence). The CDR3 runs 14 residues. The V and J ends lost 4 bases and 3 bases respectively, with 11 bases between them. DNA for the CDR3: TGCGCCAGCAGTGGGCCAGGAGGGACAGATACGCAGTATTTT. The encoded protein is CASSGPGGTDTQYF.

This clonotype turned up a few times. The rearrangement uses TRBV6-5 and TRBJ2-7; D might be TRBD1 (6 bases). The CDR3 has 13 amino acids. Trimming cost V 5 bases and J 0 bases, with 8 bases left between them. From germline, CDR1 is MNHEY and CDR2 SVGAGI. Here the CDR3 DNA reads TGTGCCAGCAGTGGGGACAACTCCTACGAGCAGTACTTC. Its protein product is CASSGDNSYEQYF.

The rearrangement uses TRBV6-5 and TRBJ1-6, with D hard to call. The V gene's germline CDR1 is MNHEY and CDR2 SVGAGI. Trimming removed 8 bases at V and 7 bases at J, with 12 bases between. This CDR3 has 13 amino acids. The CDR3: CASRSEGNSPLHF. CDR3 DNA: TGTGCCAGCCGATCGGAAGGGAATTCACCCCTCCACTTT.

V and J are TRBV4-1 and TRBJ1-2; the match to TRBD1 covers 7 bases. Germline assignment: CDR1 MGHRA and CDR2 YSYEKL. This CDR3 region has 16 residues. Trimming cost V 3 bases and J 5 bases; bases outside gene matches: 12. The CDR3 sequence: CASSQPGQALQYGYTF. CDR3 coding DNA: TGCGCCAGCAGCCAGCCAGGACAGGCCCTACAGTATGGCTACACCTTC.

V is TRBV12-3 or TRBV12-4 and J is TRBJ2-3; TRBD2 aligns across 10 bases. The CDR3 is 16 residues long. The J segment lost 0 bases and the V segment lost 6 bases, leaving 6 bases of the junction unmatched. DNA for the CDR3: TGTGCCAGCAGCCTCAGACTAGCGGGTAGCACAGATACGCAGTATTTT. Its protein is CASSLRLAGSTDTQYF.

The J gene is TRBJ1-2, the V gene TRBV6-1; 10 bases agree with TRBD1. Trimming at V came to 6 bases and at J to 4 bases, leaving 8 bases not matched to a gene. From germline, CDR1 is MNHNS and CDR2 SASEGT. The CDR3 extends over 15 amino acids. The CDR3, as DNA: TGTGCCAGCAGCGACCCGACAGGGGGCGTCTATGGCTACACCTTC. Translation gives CASSDPTGGVYGYTF.

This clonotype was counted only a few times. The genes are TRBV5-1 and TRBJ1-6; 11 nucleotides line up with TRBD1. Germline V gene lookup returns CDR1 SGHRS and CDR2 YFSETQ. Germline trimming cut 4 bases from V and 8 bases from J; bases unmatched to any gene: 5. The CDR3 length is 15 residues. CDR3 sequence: CASSRTGGDDSPLHF. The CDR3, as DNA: TGCGCCAGCAGCAGGACAGGGGGCGACGATTCACCCCTCCACTTT.

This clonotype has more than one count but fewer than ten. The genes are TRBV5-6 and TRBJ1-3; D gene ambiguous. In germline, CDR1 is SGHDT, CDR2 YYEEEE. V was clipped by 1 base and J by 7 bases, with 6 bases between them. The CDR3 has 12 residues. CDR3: CASSLMGNTIYF. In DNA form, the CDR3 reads TGTGCCAGCAGCTTGATGGGGAACACCATATATTTT.

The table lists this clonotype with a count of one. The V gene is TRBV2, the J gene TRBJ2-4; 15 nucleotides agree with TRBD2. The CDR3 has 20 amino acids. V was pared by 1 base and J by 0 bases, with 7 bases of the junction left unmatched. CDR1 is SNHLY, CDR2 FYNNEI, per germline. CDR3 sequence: CASSEDYGLAGGLAKNIQYF. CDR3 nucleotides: TGTGCCAGCAGTGAAGATTATGGACTAGCGGGGGGGCTAGCCAAAAACATTCAGTACTTC.

This CDR3 reads CASSSRGAPDTQYF. The DNA for the CDR3 is TGTGCCAGCAGTTCCCGGGGGGCGCCAGATACGCAGTATTTT. The chain recombines TRBV12-3 or TRBV12-4 with TRBJ2-3; possible D gene TRBD2, 7 bases. Trimming pared 4 bases from V and 4 bases from J, leaving 12 bases between. The CDR3 covers 14 residues.

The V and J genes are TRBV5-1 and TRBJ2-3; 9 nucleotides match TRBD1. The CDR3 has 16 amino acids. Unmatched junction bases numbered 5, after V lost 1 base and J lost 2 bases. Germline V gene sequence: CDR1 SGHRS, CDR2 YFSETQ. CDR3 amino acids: CASSLPGTGITDTQYF. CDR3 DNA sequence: TGCGCCAGCAGCTTGCCCGGGACAGGGATCACAGATACGCAGTATTTT.

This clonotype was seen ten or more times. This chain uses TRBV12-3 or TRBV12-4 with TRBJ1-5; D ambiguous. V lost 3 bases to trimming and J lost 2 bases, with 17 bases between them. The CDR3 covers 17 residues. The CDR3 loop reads CASSLRSIVGGNQPQHF. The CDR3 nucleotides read TGTGCCAGCAGTTTGAGATCGATCGTTGGCGGCAATCAGCCCCAGCATTTT.

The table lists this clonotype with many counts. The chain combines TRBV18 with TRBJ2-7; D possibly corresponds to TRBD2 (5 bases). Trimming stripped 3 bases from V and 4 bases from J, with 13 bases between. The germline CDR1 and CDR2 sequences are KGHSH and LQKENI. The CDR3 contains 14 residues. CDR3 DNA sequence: TGTGCCAGCTCACCGGCGGGCACCGCTTACGAGCAGTACTTC. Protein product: CASSPAGTAYEQYF.

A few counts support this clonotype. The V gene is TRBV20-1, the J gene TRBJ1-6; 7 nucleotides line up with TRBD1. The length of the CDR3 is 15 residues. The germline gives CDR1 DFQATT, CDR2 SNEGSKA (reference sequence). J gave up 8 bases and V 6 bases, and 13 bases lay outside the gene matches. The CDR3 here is CSARLVGDSHSPLHF. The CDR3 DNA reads TGCAGTGCGCGGCTGGTTGGGGACAGTCATTCACCCCTCCACTTT.

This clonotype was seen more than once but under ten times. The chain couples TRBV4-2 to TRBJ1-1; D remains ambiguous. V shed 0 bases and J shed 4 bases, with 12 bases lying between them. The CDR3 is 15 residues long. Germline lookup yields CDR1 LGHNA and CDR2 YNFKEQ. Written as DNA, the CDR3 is TGTGCCAGCAGCCAAGAATGGGGTACGGGCACTGAAGCTTTCTTT. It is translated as CASSQEWGTGTEAFF.

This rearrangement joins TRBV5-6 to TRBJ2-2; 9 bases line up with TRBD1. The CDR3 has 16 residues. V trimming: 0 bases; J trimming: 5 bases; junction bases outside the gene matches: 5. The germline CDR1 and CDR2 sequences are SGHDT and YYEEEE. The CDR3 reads CASSLDRGLGTGELFF. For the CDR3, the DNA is TGTGCCAGCAGCTTGGACAGGGGGCTAGGGACCGGGGAGCTGTTTTTT. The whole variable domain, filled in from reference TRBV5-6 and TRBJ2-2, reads DAGVTQSPTHLIKTRGQQVTLRCSPKSGHDTVSWYQQALGQGPQFIFQYYEEEERQRGNFPDRFSGHQFPNYSSELNVNALLLGDSALYLCASSLDRGLGTGELFFGEGSRLTVL.

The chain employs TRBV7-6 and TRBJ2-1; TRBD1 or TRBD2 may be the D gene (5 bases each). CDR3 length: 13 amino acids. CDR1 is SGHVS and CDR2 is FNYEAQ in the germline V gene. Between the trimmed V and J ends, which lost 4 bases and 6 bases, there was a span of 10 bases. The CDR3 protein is CASSSEGSNEQFF. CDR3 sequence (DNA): TGTGCCAGCAGCTCCGAGGGGAGCAATGAGCAGTTCTTC.